Described below is a single T cell receptor (beta chain) sequence and its context. What this receptor recognizes is not known. Base-call qualities are not available, and no considerably larger clone is one nucleotide away. This entry comes from a study of blood T cell repertoires in COVID-19 (dated by TCRdb to 2019 to 2021). General notes on the study: Samples covering the acute and convalescent phases of COVID-19 were provided by collaborators in the United States, Italy and Spain. The prospective study material was composed of cDNA or gDNA derived from T cells, B-cell-depleted T cells, or PBMCs. Subjects who had been exposed to COVID-19, were actively infected with it, or had recovered from it provided the deeply sampled blood TCRbeta repertoires that made up the dataset. The repertoires were released in a freely available public database meant as a resource for research on the immune response to SARS-CoV-2. Samples were obtained from the ongoing ImmuneRACE study (first 160 participants) and from some 1,200 subjects provided by 6 global collaborators. A de-identified subject ID, COVID-19 status, age in years and sex were almost always included in the sample metadata. Where available, HLA class I and class II types were taken from metadata supplied by the sample provider and were not determined by assay-based typing.

Broader findings and caveats from the paper: How much clinical and demographic metadata was included differed by source and by participant, and the metadata was provided uncurated.

TCRbeta CDR3 regions were amplified from genomic DNA by means of the immunoSEQ Assay, a bias-controlled multiplex PCR. As for the original processing: Nucleated cell counts per sample were estimated from amplification of reference gene primers within the assay. To quantify the absolute abundance of each unique TCRbeta CDR3 rearrangement, sequence reads were collapsed and filtered. For each sample, productive Simpson clonality was calculated as the square root of Simpson's diversity index across productive rearrangements. TCRdb's version of the immuneACCESS table is confined to in-frame rearrangements and falls short of the full clone set. An unresolved V gene accounts for under half of the shortfall where checked; the remainder is of unknown origin. That table furnishes V, J and clone size, whereas the DNA furnished D and trimming. The sample has some 29,000 clones on record, around 90% of them singletons. Roughly 3% of the sample lies in the top ten.

Trimming takes 7 bases from V and 4 bases from J, and the germline ends sit 16 bases apart. Reading from cysteine to phenylalanine, the CDR3 counts 14 amino acids. Only the CDR3 portion is preserved as DNA: 42 bases, with reading frame beginning at the first base. Via the germline V gene (reference sequence), CDR1 is SEHNR and CDR2 FQNEAQ. The collaborating institutions used their own protocols to collect whole blood in K2EDTA tubes. For TCRbeta analysis, collaborators shipped samples as frozen whole blood, isolated PBMCs, or DNA extracted from either of those sample types. Rearrangement joined TRBV7-9 to TRBJ1-1; the best D guess is TRBD1, with 5 bases matching. This TCR derives from a human donor in a cohort sampled during active COVID-19. Sequencing input: peripheral blood. The DNA reads TGTGCCAGCACCGTGACAGAAGGATTCACTGAAGCTTTCTTT. It is translated as CASTVTEGFTEAFF.